At least ten counts were recorded for the clone carrying this T cell receptor (beta chain). The antigen is unknown. Each cDNA molecule carried a unique molecular identifier. MiXCR, applied by TCRdb to the 5' RACE reads, yields one record per CDR3 protein. The table lists 34,000 or so distinct CDR3 sequences, about 10% of them singletons. The sample originates from a study of early T cells in non-severe SARS-CoV-2 infection. Overall study: The authors sequenced bulk RNA from unsorted whole blood, leaving chains unpaired. The study, taken as a whole, reports: Matching results from VDJdb favored anti-spike CD8 responses, leaving private and CD4 specificities undetected.

V was cut by 5 bases and J by 2 bases, with 12 bases left in between. CDR1 and CDR2 (germline): SGHVS, FQNEAQ. The CDR3 is made up of 14 amino acids. The chain is built from TRBV7-8 and TRBJ2-5; D is unclear. The receptor comes from an adult who was a healthcare worker with PCR-confirmed SARS-CoV-2 infection or an uninfected control (not recorded which). The specimen sequenced was whole blood. CDR3 loop: CASSLGRIQETQYF. The CDR3 DNA follows: TGTGCCAGCAGCCTCGGACGGATACAAGAGACCCAGTACTTC.